Below are 22 T cell receptor beta chains sequenced from a single sample in a study of CD8 T cells in ankylosing spondylitis (dated by TCRdb to between 2016 and 2019). Library prep was done by 5' RACE. Sequencing took place on an Illumina HiSeq 2500. TCRdb ran its own pipeline on the public reads, namely fastp trimming at Q25 and MiXCR clone calling, and kept in-frame beta chains. Duplicate CDR3 protein sequences are folded into a single record with the most common DNA and genes. In all, the sample holds around 130,000 distinct CDR3 sequences, and around 9.7% of those were seen once. Roughly 3.3% of the sample is in the top ten clones. Input material: blood, either unsorted or a sorted T cell fraction (not recorded which). These receptors originate from a male donor with ankylosing spondylitis or in good health (not recorded which).

This clonotype was found many times. This chain links TRBV29-1 with TRBJ2-2; TRBD2 agrees at 13 bases. The CDR3 covers 16 residues. V trimming: 5 bases; J trimming: 7 bases; junction bases outside the gene matches: 10. Germline values: CDR1 SQVTM, CDR2 ANQGSEA. The CDR3 protein is CSVTGTSGKHNGELFF. CDR3 coding DNA: TGCAGCGTTACCGGGACTAGCGGGAAGCATAACGGGGAGCTGTTTTTT.

In the case of this clonotype: This may arise from a read error, as a much more abundant clone is one base away. This chain connects TRBV4-3 to TRBJ2-6, with D possibly matching TRBD1 (7 bases). Germline loops: CDR1 LGHNA, CDR2 YSLEER. There are 16 residues in the CDR3. The CDR3 is CASSLWAGKGANVQTF. CDR3 sequence (DNA): TGCGCCAGCAGCCTCTGGGCGGGGAAGGGGGCCAACGTCCAGACTTTC.

This chain uses TRBV12-3 or TRBV12-4 with TRBJ1-5, with 8 bases matching TRBD1. The V gene end was trimmed by 6 bases and the J gene end by 3 bases; junction bases not matched to a gene: 7. The CDR3 consists of 15 residues. This CDR3 reads CASRDRDLINQPQHF. The CDR3 coding sequence is TGTGCCAGCAGGGACAGGGATTTGATCAATCAGCCCCAGCATTTT.

This clonotype occurred a few times. This chain joins TRBV7-9 and TRBJ2-2; a possible D gene is TRBD1 (7 bases). V was clipped by 3 bases and J by 6 bases, with 14 bases between them. Germline CDR1 reads SEHNR; CDR2 reads FQNEAQ (reference sequence). The CDR3 is made up of 15 amino acids. As DNA, the CDR3 is TGTGCCAGCAGCTTCCACAGGGGAGGAGCCGGGGAGCTGTTTTTT. As protein: CASSFHRGGAGELFF.

The table lists this clonotype with many counts. The V call is TRBV7-2, the J call TRBJ2-7, with D possibly TRBD2 on 6 matching bases. Germline CDR1 SGHTA, CDR2 FQGNSA. V was clipped by 5 bases and J by 1 base, with 9 bases between them. The length of the CDR3 is 13 residues. The CDR3 nucleotides read TGTGCCAGCAGCAGCGGGTATTCCTACGAGCAGTACTTC. Translating it yields CASSSGYSYEQYF.

In its sample, this clonotype was seen a few times. The chain employs TRBV7-2 and TRBJ2-7; D is unresolved. The length of the CDR3 is 16 residues. The germline V and J ends were trimmed by 1 base and 6 bases, with 19 bases remaining between them. Per germline, CDR1 SGHTA and CDR2 FQGNSA. Here the CDR3 DNA reads TGTGCCAGCAGCTTAGTGTCGGTGGGCTCCCATGGCGAGCAGTACTTC. This encodes CASSLVSVGSHGEQYF.

This clonotype came up many times. This chain links TRBV9 with TRBJ2-3; 10 bases line up with TRBD2. The V gene end was trimmed by 4 bases and the J gene end by 2 bases; junction bases not matched to a gene: 10. This CDR3 spans 17 amino acids. Germline V CDR1 and CDR2: SGDLS, YYNGEE. CDR3 coding DNA: TGTGCCAGCAGCCTAACCTCCGGACTAGCGGCCACAGATACGCAGTATTTT. It specifies CASSLTSGLAATDTQYF.

The V gene is TRBV20-1, the J gene TRBJ1-5, with D maybe TRBD1 (5 bases). Trimming removed 6 bases at V and 2 bases at J, with 20 bases between. The germline CDR1 and CDR2 sequences are DFQATT and SNEGSKA (reference sequence). The CDR3 is made up of 16 amino acids. CDR3 nucleotide sequence: TGCAGTGCGTCCCGGTTAGGGGCAGAGGGCAATCAGCCCCAGCATTTT. Its protein product is CSASRLGAEGNQPQHF.

There are many counts of this clonotype. The chain recombines TRBV20-1 with TRBJ2-1; TRBD2 matches 7 bases. V lost 5 bases and J lost 6; bases outside the gene matches: 7. This CDR3 spans 13 amino acids. The V gene's germline CDR1 is DFQATT and CDR2 SNEGSKA (reference sequence). This chain's CDR3 is CSAGGDSINEQFF. Here the CDR3 DNA reads TGCAGTGCTGGGGGGGACTCAATCAATGAGCAGTTCTTC.

This clonotype was seen ten or more times. The chain is built from TRBV29-1 and TRBJ2-1; 14 bases are a match to TRBD2. CDR1 and CDR2 from the germline V gene are SQVTM and ANQGSEA. The trim removed 7 bases at V and 6 bases at J, leaving 5 bases unmatched. The CDR3 covers 14 residues. Here the CDR3 DNA reads TGCAGCGGGGGACTAGCGGGAGTCGGCAATGAGCAGTTCTTC. Translation gives CSGGLAGVGNEQFF.

This clonotype came up a few times. The J gene is TRBJ2-1, the V gene TRBV12-3 or TRBV12-4, with 8 bases identical to TRBD2. The CDR3 contains 13 residues. V lost 5 bases, J lost 9 bases, and 6 bases stayed unmatched. The CDR3 DNA follows: TGTGCCAGCAGTATTAGCGGGACCGTTGAGCAGTTCTTC. Translation gives CASSISGTVEQFF.

This clonotype was counted only a few times. The V and J genes are TRBV7-2 and TRBJ2-3; no clear D gene. This CDR3 region has 14 residues. V lost 1 base and J lost 1, with 6 bases in between. Germline CDR1 and CDR2: SGHTA and FQGNSA. CDR3 DNA: TGTGCCAGCAGCTTAGGCAGAGGCACAGATACGCAGTATTTT. Residues: CASSLGRGTDTQYF. The variable domain in full, completed from reference TRBV7-2 and TRBJ2-3, reads GAGVSQSPSNKVTEKGKDVELRCDPISGHTALYWYRQSLGQGLEFLIYFQGNSAPDKSGLPSDRFSAERTGGSVSTLTIQRTQQEDSAVYLCASSLGRGTDTQYFGPGTRLTVL.

This clonotype was recorded many times. This chain links TRBV20-1 with TRBJ1-6, with D unclear. CDR1 DFQATT and CDR2 SNEGSKA come from the germline V gene (reference sequence). CDR3 length equals 16 residues. Trimming removed 0 bases at V and 4 bases at J, with 13 bases between. The chain's CDR3 is CSARDGRTNYNSPLHF. CDR3 DNA sequence: TGCAGTGCTAGAGATGGCAGGACGAATTATAATTCACCCCTCCACTTT.

The chain links TRBV24-1 to TRBJ2-1, with 9 bases that match TRBD2. The CDR3 consists of 17 residues. Germline CDR1 reads KGHDR; CDR2 reads SFDVKD. The trim removed 0 bases at V and 2 bases at J, leaving 4 bases unmatched. The CDR3 DNA reads TGTGCCACCAGTGATTTGCAATCTAGCGGGGCCTACAATGAGCAGTTCTTC. Translating it yields CATSDLQSSGAYNEQFF.

This clonotype was found many times. The V and J genes are TRBV7-8 and TRBJ1-5, with D perhaps matching TRBD1 (5 bases). V was cut by 0 bases and J by 0 bases, with 9 bases left in between. CDR1 SGHVS and CDR2 FQNEAQ come from the germline V gene. The CDR3 has 16 amino acids. The CDR3 coding sequence is TGTGCCAGCAGCTTAGCTTCAGGGTATAGCAATCAGCCCCAGCATTTT. Translating it yields CASSLASGYSNQPQHF.

This clonotype was seen at least ten times. The chain joins TRBV7-2 to TRBJ2-1; 13 nucleotides align to TRBD2. V gave up 3 bases and J gave up 9 bases; unmatched junction bases: 5. The germline V gene has CDR1 SGHTA and CDR2 FQGNSA. This CDR3 has 15 amino acids. CDR3 in DNA: TGTGCCAGCAGCTTGGGACTAGCGGGAACGGCTGAGCAGTTCTTC. This gives the protein CASSLGLAGTAEQFF.

This clonotype was observed at least ten times. V usage is TRBV28 and J usage is TRBJ1-5, with 10 bases that match TRBD1. Germline CDR1 is MDHEN and CDR2 is SYDVKM. V lost 6 bases and J lost 4; bases outside the gene matches: 12. The CDR3 sequence is 17 residues long. DNA for the CDR3: TGTGCCAGCAGCCTCCGGAGGGACAGGGGCCTAAATCAGCCCCAGCATTTT. It encodes CASSLRRDRGLNQPQHF.

In nucleotides, the CDR3 is TGTGCCAGCAGCTTATCCACAGGGGACGGAAACACCATATATTTT. Translation gives CASSLSTGDGNTIYF. This chain uses TRBV11-2 with TRBJ1-3, with 7 nucleotides matching TRBD1. J was trimmed by 4 bases and V by 2 bases; bases with no gene match: 5. The CDR3 covers 15 residues. The germline V gene encodes CDR1 SGHAT and CDR2 FQNNGV.

This clonotype was detected many times. The J gene is TRBJ1-5, the V gene TRBV20-1, with D unresolved. Germline V gene data show CDR1 as DFQATT and CDR2 as SNEGSKA (reference sequence). Trimming took off 0 bases at V and 3 bases at J, with 15 bases between the two ends. The CDR3 totals 16 residues. The CDR3 protein is CSARDPGNRYNQPQHF. CDR3 coding DNA: TGCAGTGCTAGAGATCCGGGAAACAGATACAATCAGCCCCAGCATTTT.

This clonotype has ten or more counts. This chain joins TRBV20-1 and TRBJ2-1, with 10 nucleotides matching TRBD1. This CDR3 has 16 amino acids. Looked up from germline, CDR1 is DFQATT and CDR2 is SNEGSKA (reference sequence). V lost 1 base, J lost 2 bases, and 5 bases stayed unmatched. The CDR3 nucleotides read TGCAGTGCTAGAGTCTCTGGGACAGGGGCCTACAATGAGCAGTTCTTC. The encoded protein is CSARVSGTGAYNEQFF.

This clonotype was counted many times. The chain employs TRBV5-1 and TRBJ2-1; 12 bases line up with TRBD2. The trim removed 0 bases at V and 8 bases at J, leaving 6 bases unmatched. Germline V gene sequence: CDR1 SGHRS, CDR2 YFSETQ. The CDR3 length is 16 residues. The CDR3: CASSLGLAGVRHEQFF. DNA of the CDR3: TGCGCCAGCAGCTTGGGACTAGCGGGAGTCCGCCATGAGCAGTTCTTC.

At least ten counts were recorded for this clonotype. The V and J genes are TRBV20-1 and TRBJ2-2; D not resolved. CDR1 and CDR2 (germline): DFQATT, SNEGSKA (reference sequence). This CDR3 has 13 residues. With 4 bases removed from V and 6 bases from J, the gap between germline ends came to 12 bases. CDR3 amino acids: CSATTPTSGELFF. The CDR3 DNA reads TGCAGTGCTACGACCCCGACGTCCGGGGAGCTGTTTTTT.